What follows are 24 T cell receptor beta chains derived from one specimen sequenced in a study of regulatory T cells in long-lasting Graves disease. The sample's time point: newly diagnosed GD, antithyroid drugs for less than 3 months. TCR sequences were obtained from RNA taken from PBMCs. Arm-PCR of CDR3 regions and iRepertoire HTBI primers were used to build TCR beta libraries. TCRdb analysed the multiplex PCR reads with MiXCR anew, one entry per CDR3 protein. The sample lists over 400,000 distinct CDR3 sequences; approximately 14% were seen once. These data were likewise used in another study, on T cells in Graves' hyperthyroidism and ophthalmopathy.

The sample here was peripheral blood mononuclear cells (PBMCs), taken at new diagnosis, from a patient treated with antithyroid drugs. The receptors were gathered from a woman aged 50 to 60 with Graves disease.

This clonotype was found many times. This chain links TRBV2 with TRBJ1-1; D is unresolved. Germline V gene sequence: CDR1 SNHLY, CDR2 FYNNEI. V dropped 2 bases and J dropped 7 bases, with 8 bases sitting between them. The CDR3 covers 12 residues. The CDR3 is CASSEILVEAFF. The CDR3 nucleotides read TGTGCCAGCAGTGAAATTTTGGTTGAAGCTTTCTTT.

This clonotype was counted at least ten times. V usage is TRBV10-3 and J usage is TRBJ1-6, with D perhaps matching TRBD1 (5 bases). The V gene lost 4 bases and the J gene lost 7 bases, with 14 bases spanning the gap. The CDR3 has 15 amino acids. From germline, CDR1 is ENHRY and CDR2 SYGVKD. The CDR3 DNA reads as TGTGCCATCAGTGCGAAGGCACAGGCCAATTCACCCCTCCACTTT. It is translated as CAISAKAQANSPLHF.

This clonotype was seen ten or more times. The rearrangement links TRBV29-1 to TRBJ2-1; 7 bases fit TRBD2. Germline V gene data show CDR1 as SQVTM and CDR2 as ANQGSEA. V lost 4 bases, J lost 4 bases, and 7 bases stayed unmatched. This CDR3 contains 14 residues. The CDR3 region is CSVVASGPYNEQFF. CDR3 bases: TGCAGCGTTGTGGCTAGCGGACCGTACAATGAGCAGTTCTTC.

Worth noting for this clonotype: With only one base between it and a far larger clone, this is likely a read error. The rearrangement links TRBV2 to TRBJ2-5; TRBD1 matches at 9 bases. The DNA end favors TRBJ2-1, so the J call may be wrong. The CDR3 is 15 residues long. CDR1 is SNHLY, CDR2 FYNNEI, per germline. The CDR3 DNA sequence: TGTGCCAGCACTGAAGGGACAGGGCCACACAATAAGCAGTTCTTC. Its protein is CASTEGTGPHNKQFF.

This clonotype was recorded many times. CDR3 DNA: TGTGCCAGCAGTTGGGACAGCGGGGTGTACGAGCAGTACTTC. Translation: CASSWDSGVYEQYF. The V and J genes are TRBV12-3 or TRBV12-4 and TRBJ2-7; D may match TRBD1 or TRBD2 (7 bases each). V lost 4 bases to trimming and J lost 4 bases, with 14 bases between them. The length of the CDR3 is 14 residues.

At least ten counts were recorded for this clonotype. The rearrangement joins TRBV28 to TRBJ2-1, with 10 bases aligning to TRBD1. V dropped 1 base and J dropped 5; count of bases not matched to a gene: 14. This CDR3 has 19 residues. The germline V gene has CDR1 MDHEN and CDR2 SYDVKM. CDR3 region: CASSLSGTGVGGEDNEQFF. CDR3 coding DNA: TGTGCCAGCAGTTTATCCGGGACAGGGGTCGGGGGTGAAGACAATGAGCAGTTCTTC.

This clonotype was counted only a few times. The chain combines TRBV5-1 with TRBJ1-3; maybe TRBD1 (5 bases). Germline CDR1 reads SGHRS; CDR2 reads YFSETQ. This CDR3 is built from 17 residues. Trimming removed 4 bases at V and 4 bases at J, with 21 bases between. CDR3 sequence reads: CASSLGWTRGTGNTIYF. CDR3 bases: TGCGCCAGCAGCCTGGGATGGACACGGGGAACAGGAAACACCATATATTTT.

This clonotype has ten or more counts. This chain uses TRBV18 with TRBJ2-1; D ambiguous. Germline-derived CDR1 and CDR2 are KGHSH and LQKENI. CDR3 size: 13 residues. Trimming took 1 base from V and 9 from J, leaving 10 bases between them. The CDR3 coding sequence is TGTGCCAGCTCACCACGGACGTCCGGTGAGCAGTTCTTC. Translated: CASSPRTSGEQFF.

This clonotype was found many times. V and J are TRBV7-9 and TRBJ2-1; D gene ambiguous. Germline CDR1 and CDR2: SEHNR and FQNEAQ (reference sequence). V lost 5 bases to trimming and J lost 6 bases, with 14 bases between them. The CDR3 has 14 residues. DNA for the CDR3: TGTGCCAGCAGCCCCTGGCAAGTGGGCAATGAGCAGTTCTTC. It yields the protein CASSPWQVGNEQFF.

V and J are TRBV6-1 and TRBJ2-1, with 10 bases aligning to TRBD2. Germline V gene data show CDR1 as MNHNS and CDR2 as SASEGT. This CDR3 comprises 15 residues. Unmatched junction bases numbered 5, after V lost 6 bases and J lost 3 bases. CDR3 protein: CASRLLAGNYNEQFF. The CDR3 nucleotides are TGTGCCAGCAGGTTACTAGCGGGAAACTACAATGAGCAGTTCTTC.

This clonotype was detected ten times or more. V usage is TRBV7-3 and J usage is TRBJ2-3, with TRBD2 identical over 7 bases. The CDR3 runs 16 residues. Trimming took 1 base from V and 5 from J; bases not matched to a gene: 9. Germline CDR1 is SGHTA and CDR2 is FQGTGA. The CDR3 coding sequence is TGTGCCAGCAGCTTAAGTTTTTCGGGAGGCCAAGATACGCAGTATTTT. Protein product: CASSLSFSGGQDTQYF.

The V call is TRBV9, the J call TRBJ2-1; 11 nucleotides agree with TRBD2. Trimming removed 4 bases from V and 9 bases from J; junction bases left unmatched: 12. This CDR3 region has 16 residues. Germline CDR1 reads SGDLS; CDR2 reads YYNGEE. The CDR3 sequence: CASSYNLAGGPGEQFF. The CDR3 DNA sequence: TGTGCCAGCAGCTATAACTTAGCGGGAGGGCCGGGTGAGCAGTTCTTC.

As regards this clonotype: Possible read error: a much larger clone is one base away. This chain links TRBV9 with TRBJ2-3, with 9 bases that match TRBD2. This CDR3 has 16 residues. Germline CDR1 is SGDLS and CDR2 is YYNGEE. The CDR3 region has the DNA TGCGCCAGCAGCCAAGGACAACTAGCGGGCACAGATGCGCAGTATTTT. Translating gives CASSQGQLAGTDAQYF.

At least ten counts were recorded for this clonotype. The rearrangement uses TRBV10-3 and TRBJ2-1, with 7 bases lining up with TRBD2. The V gene's germline CDR1 is ENHRY and CDR2 SYGVKD. The CDR3 has 15 amino acids. Trimming removed 10 bases from V and 2 bases from J; junction bases left unmatched: 11. CDR3 sequence (DNA): TGTGCCAACTCGCCGACAGCGGGAACCTACAATGAGCAGTTCTTC. Translating gives CANSPTAGTYNEQFF.

This clonotype was seen at least ten times. CDR3 region: CASSPGEARYEQYF. The CDR3 nucleotides are TGTGCCAGCTCCCCCGGGGAGGCCCGCTACGAGCAGTACTTC. This chain links TRBV18 with TRBJ2-7, with D perhaps matching TRBD2 (6 bases). Germline V gene lookup returns CDR1 KGHSH and CDR2 LQKENI. CDR3 length: 14 amino acids. V was pared by 6 bases and J by 3 bases, with 15 bases between.

There are a few counts of this clonotype. The chain uses TRBV9 and TRBJ2-7; D is possibly TRBD1 (6 bases). Trimming shortened V by 0 bases and J by 2 bases, and 6 bases separated the two germline ends. The CDR3 loop spans 13 amino acids. Per germline, CDR1 SGDLS and CDR2 YYNGEE. CDR3 DNA sequence: TGTGCCAGCAGCGTAGGGACAGCCTACGAGCAGTACTTC. It specifies CASSVGTAYEQYF.

This clonotype was detected many times. The chain combines TRBV28 with TRBJ1-5, with a tentative D call TRBD1 (5 bases). Trimming pared 7 bases from V and 5 bases from J, leaving 12 bases between. In germline, CDR1 is MDHEN, CDR2 SYDVKM. The CDR3 extends over 13 amino acids. CDR3 nucleotides: TGTGCCAGCACCTGGGGGGAGGATCAGCCCCAGCATTTT. It specifies CASTWGEDQPQHF.

Concerning this clonotype itself: A far larger clone is a single base away, which makes a read error likely. The conserved final phenylalanine or tryptophan is absent from the CDR3, which likely points to a read error. It is unclear where the CDR3 begins or ends on the DNA, so no DNA is shown, and the CDR3 is as TCRdb lists it. The chain links TRBV5-5 to TRBJ2-4; TRBD2, as called in the table, went unchecked against the DNA. CDR1 SGHKS and CDR2 YYEKEE come from the germline V gene (reference sequence). From its first to its last residue, the CDR3 has 14 amino acids. CDR3 in amino acids: CASRPAGAGDTQYL.

This clonotype has ten or more counts. The chain has TRBV11-2 and TRBJ2-1; TRBD2 matches 8 bases. V shed 4 bases, J shed 7 bases, and the junction held 12 bases outside the gene matches. The germline gives CDR1 SGHAT, CDR2 FQNNGV. CDR3 size: 16 residues. Here the CDR3 reads CASSWYSGQRGNEQFF. The CDR3 nucleotides are TGTGCCAGCAGCTGGTATTCAGGGCAGCGGGGGAATGAGCAGTTCTTC. Filled out from reference TRBV11-2 and TRBJ2-1, the complete variable domain reads EAGVAQSPRYKIIEKRQSVAFWCNPISGHATLYWYQQILGQGPKLLIQFQNNGVVDDSQLPKDRFSAERLKGVDSTLKIQPAKLEDSAVYLCASSWYSGQRGNEQFFGPGTRLTVL.

The chain employs TRBV3-1 and TRBJ1-5, with a possible D match to TRBD1 (6 bases). The CDR3 totals 15 residues. V was pared by 1 base and J by 4 bases, with 11 bases between. Germline lookup yields CDR1 LGHDT and CDR2 YNNKEL (reference sequence). The CDR3 DNA reads as TGTGCCAGCAGCCAAGCGGGGGGGGCGAATCAGCCCCAGCATTTT. This codes for CASSQAGGANQPQHF.

This clonotype was found many times. The chain combines TRBV20-1 with TRBJ2-5; 7 nucleotides line up with TRBD1. The germline gives CDR1 DFQATT, CDR2 SNEGSKA (reference sequence). After removal of 5 bases from V and 5 bases from J, the junction contained 8 bases not matched to a gene. The CDR3 is 13 residues long. CDR3 residues: CSADLTGMETQYF. The DNA for the CDR3 is TGCAGTGCTGACCTGACAGGGATGGAGACCCAGTACTTC.

This clonotype was recorded a few times. V usage is TRBV7-9 and J usage is TRBJ2-3; 7 bases agree with TRBD1. The CDR3 has 16 residues. Germline V CDR1 and CDR2: SEHNR, FQNEAQ (reference sequence). With 5 bases clipped from V and 0 bases from J, the junction kept 8 bases outside the gene matches. The CDR3 here is CASSIGQATSTDTQYF. Written as DNA, the CDR3 is TGTGCCAGCAGCATTGGACAGGCTACTAGCACAGATACGCAGTATTTT.

The J gene is TRBJ1-2, the V gene TRBV19, with 8 bases fitting TRBD1. Trimming removed 3 bases from V and 7 bases from J; junction bases left unmatched: 7. CDR3 length equals 14 residues. Per germline, CDR1 LNHDA and CDR2 SQIVND (reference sequence). The CDR3 loop reads CASSIGQGAGGYTF. The DNA for the CDR3 is TGTGCCAGTAGTATTGGGCAGGGGGCCGGTGGCTACACCTTC.

The chain employs TRBV6-1 and TRBJ1-4; 7 positions match TRBD1. V trimming: 6 bases; J trimming: 8 bases; junction bases outside the gene matches: 9. Germline V gene lookup returns CDR1 MNHNS and CDR2 SASEGT. The CDR3 contains 14 residues. CDR3 residues: CASSPGTAGEKLFF. The CDR3 region has the DNA TGTGCCAGCAGCCCCGGGACAGCCGGCGAAAAACTGTTTTTT.